The 24 T cell receptor beta chains reported below all come from one sample, sequenced in a study of T-cell reconstitution after alpha-beta-depleted transplantation in children (dated by TCRdb to between 2015 and 2016). Per the publication, the treatment or condition label means: allogeneic hematopoietic cell transplantation with graft depleted of TCRalphabeta T cells and CD19 B cells. The library was produced with PCR. Sequencer: Illumina HiSeq 2500. To normalize quantification of the TCRbeta repertoire, the TCR libraries were built with molecular barcoding that relied on unique molecular identifiers. TCRdb trimmed the raw reads at Q25, called clones with MiXCR and kept productive beta chains. Every CDR3 protein is listed once, alongside the most common genes and DNA of its rows. This sample has about 300,000 distinct CDR3 sequences in its table, and 10% of those were observed once. Clones ranked in the top ten supply over 6% of the sample.

The sample consisted of PBMCs, taken before TCRalphabeta/CD19-depleted stem cell transplant. The receptors were gathered from a boy under three years old with acute myeloid leukemia, due to receive a stem cell transplant.

This sequence joins TRBV7-9 and TRBJ2-4, with no clear D. V was shortened by 1 base and J by 0 bases, with 7 bases between the two germline ends. The CDR3 has 15 residues. Germline V gene data show CDR1 as SEHNR and CDR2 as FQNEAQ (reference sequence). For the CDR3, the DNA is TGTGCCAGCAGCTTAGATGGGGTAGCCAAAAACATTCAGTACTTC. It is translated as CASSLDGVAKNIQYF.

This clonotype was recorded many times. This chain links TRBV7-3 with TRBJ2-7, with D possibly being TRBD2 (6 bases). The V gene's germline CDR1 is SGHTA and CDR2 FQGTGA. This CDR3 is built from 13 residues. V lost 2 bases and J 6 bases, leaving 11 bases between the germline ends. CDR3 bases: TGTGCCAGCAGCTTATCCCAGGGAGGCGAGCAGTACTTC. It translates to CASSLSQGGEQYF.

This clonotype has at least ten counts. The rearrangement joins TRBV7-9 to TRBJ1-5; 7 bases are a match to TRBD1. Losses at the gene ends were 5 bases for V and 4 bases for J; bases not matched to a gene: 5. The germline gives CDR1 SEHNR, CDR2 FQNEAQ (reference sequence). CDR3 length: 14 residues. The CDR3 loop reads CASSTQGSNQPQHF. CDR3 nucleotide sequence: TGTGCCAGCAGCACACAGGGGTCAAATCAGCCCCAGCATTTT.

This clonotype was observed many times. The rearrangement joins TRBV29-1 to TRBJ1-1; 7 positions match TRBD1. Per germline, CDR1 SQVTM and CDR2 ANQGSEA. The CDR3 contains 14 residues. J gave up 2 bases and V 7 bases, and 10 bases lay outside the gene matches. CDR3 sequence reads: CSAQSGTVNTEAFF. In nucleotides, the CDR3 is TGCAGCGCCCAATCCGGGACAGTTAACACTGAAGCTTTCTTT. Together with reference TRBV29-1 and TRBJ1-1, the CDR3 gives the full variable domain: SAVISQKPSRDICQRGTSLTIQCQVDSQVTMMFWYRQQPGQSLTLIATANQGSEATYESGFVIDKFPISRPNLTFSTLTVSNMSPEDSSIYLCSAQSGTVNTEAFFGQGTRLTVV.

V is TRBV19 and J is TRBJ1-1, with a possible D match to TRBD1 (5 bases). Trimming shortened V by 3 bases and J by 7 bases, and 15 bases separated the two germline ends. There are 14 residues in the CDR3. In germline, CDR1 is LNHDA, CDR2 SQIVND (reference sequence). CDR3 residues: CASSIRAPGLEAFF. As DNA, the CDR3 is TGTGCCAGTAGTATCCGGGCCCCGGGGCTTGAAGCTTTCTTT.

This clonotype was recorded many times. The CDR3 here is CASSSLTRQETQYF. CDR3 bases: TGTGCCAGCAGTTCGTTGACTAGGCAAGAGACCCAGTACTTC. This chain links TRBV27 with TRBJ2-5, with a possible D match to TRBD2 (6 bases). CDR1 and CDR2 from the germline V gene are MNHEY and SMNVEV (reference sequence). The CDR3 runs to 14 residues. Trimming cost V 4 bases and J 2 bases, with 11 bases left between them.

A few counts support this clonotype. The rearrangement links TRBV18 to TRBJ2-1; 13 bases line up with TRBD2. V lost 1 base, J lost 8 bases, and 11 bases stayed unmatched. CDR1 is KGHSH, CDR2 LQKENI, per germline. The CDR3 extends over 18 amino acids. The CDR3 reads CASSPLPQLAGGPYEQFF. The CDR3 DNA follows: TGTGCCAGCTCACCACTTCCTCAACTAGCGGGGGGGCCCTATGAGCAGTTCTTC.

This clonotype was observed at least ten times. The chain has TRBV5-1 and TRBJ2-3, with TRBD2 matching over 8 bases. The germline CDR1 and CDR2 sequences are SGHRS and YFSETQ. This CDR3 region has 15 residues. The V gene end was trimmed by 0 bases and the J gene end by 6 bases; junction bases not matched to a gene: 6. This CDR3 is CASSLAGGRSDTQYF. The CDR3 DNA reads as TGCGCCAGCAGCTTGGCTGGCGGGAGGTCGGATACGCAGTATTTT. Together with reference TRBV5-1 and TRBJ2-3, the CDR3 gives the full variable domain: KAGVTQTPRYLIKTRGQQVTLSCSPISGHRSVSWYQQTPGQGLQFLFEYFSETQRNKGNFPGRFSGRQFSNSRSEMNVSTLELGDSALYLCASSLAGGRSDTQYFGPGTRLTVL.

This clonotype was detected ten times or more. The gene calls are TRBV9 and TRBJ2-7; D unclear. Germline V gene sequence: CDR1 SGDLS, CDR2 YYNGEE. The CDR3 is 13 residues long. Trimming pared 0 bases from V and 3 bases from J, leaving 7 bases between. CDR3 region: CASSVGTYYEQYF. CDR3 nucleotides: TGTGCCAGCAGCGTAGGGACCTACTACGAGCAGTACTTC.

Many counts were recorded for this clonotype. The gene calls are TRBV29-1 and TRBJ1-5; TRBD1 aligns across 8 bases. V lost 2 bases, J lost 4 bases, and 7 bases stayed unmatched. The CDR3 is 15 residues long. Germline V gene data show CDR1 as SQVTM and CDR2 as ANQGSEA. The CDR3 nucleotides read TGCAGCGTTGAACTGACAGGGGAGGGGAATCAGCCCCAGCATTTT. Its translation: CSVELTGEGNQPQHF. Together with reference TRBV29-1 and TRBJ1-5, the CDR3 gives the full variable domain: SAVISQKPSRDICQRGTSLTIQCQVDSQVTMMFWYRQQPGQSLTLIATANQGSEATYESGFVIDKFPISRPNLTFSTLTVSNMSPEDSSIYLCSVELTGEGNQPQHFGDGTRLSIL.

This clonotype was picked up many times. The chain employs TRBV28 and TRBJ1-2, with TRBD1 matching over 9 bases. With 5 bases clipped from V and 7 bases from J, the junction kept 8 bases outside the gene matches. This CDR3 has 14 residues. Germline lookup yields CDR1 MDHEN and CDR2 SYDVKM. For the CDR3, the DNA is TGTGCCAGCAGTCACTCACAGGGGGCCAGTGGCTACACCTTC. Amino acids: CASSHSQGASGYTF.

The genes are TRBV12-3 or TRBV12-4 and TRBJ1-2; D is unclear. The V gene lost 4 bases and the J gene lost 1 base, with 13 bases spanning the gap. This CDR3 spans 15 amino acids. The CDR3 region is CASSSRARLNYGYTF. For the CDR3, the DNA is TGTGCCAGCAGTTCTAGGGCAAGACTTAACTATGGCTACACCTTC.

This clonotype was seen many times. The rearrangement uses TRBV3-1 and TRBJ1-5, with 10 bases identical to TRBD1. Germline V gene sequence: CDR1 LGHDT, CDR2 YNNKEL (reference sequence). This CDR3 has 16 amino acids. After removal of 5 bases from V and 3 bases from J, the junction contained 7 bases not matched to a gene. The CDR3 protein is CASSYSGTGANQPQHF. The CDR3 DNA is TGTGCCAGCAGCTACTCCGGGACAGGGGCCAATCAGCCCCAGCATTTT.

This clonotype showed up many times. This chain links TRBV20-1 with TRBJ2-3; D not resolved. With 0 bases removed from V and 2 bases from J, the gap between germline ends came to 9 bases. Per the germline V gene, CDR1 is DFQATT and CDR2 is SNEGSKA (reference sequence). This CDR3 region has 14 residues. CDR3 in DNA: TGCAGTGCTAGAGATTTTCTCACCACAGATACGCAGTATTTT. Translated: CSARDFLTTDTQYF.

This clonotype appeared a few times. Germline is not matched at one junction end, which may reflect a read error. The CDR3 is CASSVAGNWHGGKSSYNEQFF. The CDR3 region has the DNA TGTGCCAGTAGCGTAGCCGGTAACTGGCACGGGGGGAAGAGCTCCTACAATGAGCAGTTCTTC. The chain has TRBV9 and TRBJ2-1; 7 bases fit TRBD2. The CDR3 sequence is 21 residues long. Germline V CDR1 and CDR2: SGDLS, YYNGEE. Full variable domain (remainder filled in from reference TRBV9 and TRBJ2-1): DSGVTQTPKHLITATGQRVTLRCSPRSGDLSVYWYQQSLDQGLQFLIQYYNGEERAKGNILERFSAQQFPDLHSELNLSSLELGDSALYFCASSVAGNWHGGKSSYNEQFFGPGTRLTVL.

This clonotype was seen at least ten times. The chain uses TRBV3-1 and TRBJ2-1, with TRBD1 matching over 8 bases. Per the germline V gene, CDR1 is LGHDT and CDR2 is YNNKEL (reference sequence). The V segment lost 2 bases and the J segment 7 bases; nucleotides outside the gene matches: 4. The CDR3 spans 14 residues. This CDR3 is CASSQRTGMNEQFF. CDR3 DNA sequence: TGTGCCAGCAGCCAAAGGACAGGGATGAATGAGCAGTTCTTC.

This rearrangement joins TRBV28 to TRBJ2-5, with TRBD2 identical over 9 bases. The CDR3 is made up of 16 amino acids. Germline V gene sequence: CDR1 MDHEN, CDR2 SYDVKM. The ends lost 3 bases at V and 1 base at J; junction bases unmatched: 6. CDR3 nucleotides: TGTGCCAGCAGTTTTCCCGGGACTAGCACCCAAGAGACCCAGTACTTC. Amino acids: CASSFPGTSTQETQYF.

This clonotype has only a few counts. The chain recombines TRBV9 with TRBJ2-3, with 9 bases identical to TRBD1. The ends lost 0 bases at V and 0 bases at J; junction bases unmatched: 2. The CDR3 has 16 amino acids. Germline CDR1 and CDR2: SGDLS and YYNGEE. The CDR3 DNA follows: TGTGCCAGCAGCGTAGGGGACAGGGCTAGCACAGATACGCAGTATTTT. It specifies CASSVGDRASTDTQYF. Looking up the rest from reference TRBV9 and TRBJ2-3 gives the full variable domain: DSGVTQTPKHLITATGQRVTLRCSPRSGDLSVYWYQQSLDQGLQFLIQYYNGEERAKGNILERFSAQQFPDLHSELNLSSLELGDSALYFCASSVGDRASTDTQYFGPGTRLTVL.

This clonotype was counted only a few times. The chain couples TRBV5-5 to TRBJ2-5; maybe TRBD1 (6 bases). The V end lost 3 bases, the J end lost 3 bases, and 15 bases lay between the germline ends. In germline, CDR1 is SGHKS, CDR2 YYEKEE (reference sequence). The CDR3 spans 15 residues. The CDR3 loop reads CASSSIGGREETQYF. CDR3 nucleotide sequence: TGTGCCAGCAGCTCCATAGGGGGAAGGGAAGAGACCCAGTACTTC.

Concerning this clonotype itself: Just one base apart from a much larger clone, this may be a read error. The chain links TRBV6-2 or TRBV6-3 to TRBJ1-5; unclear D gene. CDR1 is MNHEY and CDR2 is SVGEGT in the germline V gene. The germline V and J ends were trimmed by 0 bases and 5 bases, with 5 bases remaining between them. The CDR3 spans 13 residues. The CDR3 nucleotides read TGTGCCAGCAGTTACTCGGTGGATCAGCCCCAGCATTTT. This codes for CASSYSVDQPQHF.

This clonotype occurred many times. This chain connects TRBV29-1 to TRBJ2-3, with D maybe TRBD2 (5 bases). Germline CDR1 reads SQVTM; CDR2 reads ANQGSEA. CDR3 length equals 13 residues. Deletions cut 2 bases from V and 8 bases from J, with 14 bases between. The CDR3, as DNA: TGCAGCGTTGAAAAGTCCAGCCGGGGTACGCAGTATTTT. This encodes CSVEKSSRGTQYF.

The chain couples TRBV25-1 to TRBJ2-4; 9 bases agree with TRBD1. Trimming removed 4 bases from V and 0 bases from J; junction bases left unmatched: 10. The CDR3 loop spans 18 amino acids. Germline CDR1 MGHDK, CDR2 SYGVNS. The CDR3 region is CASSGTGGGKLAKNIQYF. The CDR3 DNA reads TGTGCCAGCAGTGGAACAGGGGGCGGAAAGCTAGCCAAAAACATTCAGTACTTC.

In this sample, this clonotype turned up a few times. V and J are TRBV5-1 and TRBJ2-1; 9 bases are shared with TRBD1. The V gene's germline CDR1 is SGHRS and CDR2 YFSETQ. The CDR3 loop spans 16 amino acids. The V and J ends lost 5 bases and 0 bases, in that order; junction bases with no gene match: 6. Here the CDR3 DNA reads TGCGCCAGCAGGATCCGGACAGGGGCCTCCTACAATGAGCAGTTCTTC. This encodes CASRIRTGASYNEQFF.

This clonotype was observed at least ten times. The rearrangement joins TRBV7-9 to TRBJ2-3, with D possibly matching TRBD1 (8 bases). With 4 bases removed from V and 2 bases from J, the gap between germline ends came to 19 bases. The CDR3 totals 17 residues. CDR1 and CDR2 from the germline V gene are SEHNR and FQNEAQ (reference sequence). This CDR3 is CASSSTGGGQHTDTQYF. In nucleotides, the CDR3 is TGTGCCAGCAGCTCTACAGGGGGGGGGCAACACACAGATACGCAGTATTTT.